A selection of T cell receptor beta chains follows, all from one sample in a study of OX40 agonist ivuxolimab in advanced cancers. Assay used: immunoSEQ multiplex PCR; TCRdb lists only in-frame clones, some missing. The table has around 64,000 clones, 70% to 90% seen once. Source: CD4+ or CD8+ T cells sorted from blood, taken in a trial of the OX40 agonist ivuxolimab. The source is an adult with an advanced solid tumor such as melanoma, head and neck, liver or kidney cancer. Each CDR3 is given with its conserved first and last residue. Fields, in order: clone size, J gene, D gene, V gene, CDR3 protein, CDR3 DNA. D genes are given only for firm matches. A clone size is listed for some rows: how often the clone was seen (once, few, many), or a class if it is expanded.

clone_size: .
j_call: TRBJ2-5
d_call: .
v_call: TRBV7-2
cdr3_aa: CASSLGRLSGAWETQYF
cdr3_nt: TGTGCCAGCAGCTTGGGCCGGCTCTCCGGGGCTTGGGAGACCCAGTACTTC

clone_size: .
j_call: TRBJ2-3
d_call: TRBD2
v_call: TRBV13
cdr3_aa: CASSPSGGAKDTQYF
cdr3_nt: TGTGCCAGCAGCCCAAGCGGGGGGGCGAAAGATACGCAGTATTTT

clone_size: .
j_call: TRBJ1-1
d_call: TRBD1
v_call: TRBV5-4
cdr3_aa: CASSPGQGVRDTEAFF
cdr3_nt: TGTGCCAGCAGCCCGGGACAGGGGGTAAGGGACACTGAAGCTTTCTTT

clone_size: .
j_call: TRBJ2-1
d_call: TRBD2
v_call: TRBV20-1
cdr3_aa: CSARSPGGQFF
cdr3_nt: TGCAGTGCTAGATCCCCGGGAGGGCAGTTCTTC

clone_size: few
j_call: TRBJ1-2
d_call: .
v_call: TRBV2
cdr3_aa: CASSGRGRGYGYTF
cdr3_nt: TGTGCCAGCAGTGGGAGAGGCAGGGGATATGGCTACACCTTC

clone_size: .
j_call: TRBJ1-1
d_call: .
v_call: TRBV6-5
cdr3_aa: CASSSGIGNTEAFF
cdr3_nt: TGTGCCAGCAGTTCAGGGATTGGGAACACTGAAGCTTTCTTT

clone_size: .
j_call: TRBJ1-2
d_call: TRBD1
v_call: TRBV5-1
cdr3_aa: CASSETGGRSNYGYTF
cdr3_nt: TGCGCCAGCAGCGAAACAGGGGGCCGATCTAACTATGGCTACACCTTC

clone_size: .
j_call: TRBJ2-7
d_call: TRBD1
v_call: TRBV28
cdr3_aa: CASSIFQGVLSYEQYF
cdr3_nt: TGTGCCAGCAGTATCTTCCAGGGGGTACTCTCCTACGAGCAGTACTTC

clone_size: .
j_call: TRBJ2-3
d_call: TRBD2
v_call: TRBV11-3
cdr3_aa: CASSPRGLAGGTDTQYF
cdr3_nt: TGTGCCAGCAGCCCTAGAGGGCTAGCGGGCGGCACAGATACGCAGTATTTT

clone_size: once
j_call: TRBJ2-1
d_call: .
v_call: TRBV6-1
cdr3_aa: CASSDPQDPFSYNEQFF
cdr3_nt: TGTGCCAGCAGTGATCCACAGGACCCGTTCTCCTACAATGAGCAGTTCTTC

clone_size: .
j_call: TRBJ1-2
d_call: .
v_call: TRBV9
cdr3_aa: CASSVGEINYGYTF
cdr3_nt: TGTGCCAGCAGCGTAGGGGAGATTAACTATGGCTACACCTTC

clone_size: .
j_call: TRBJ1-1
d_call: .
v_call: TRBV2
cdr3_aa: CASSRGTGDGAFF
cdr3_nt: TGTGCCAGCAGCCGAGGGACGGGGGATGGAGCTTTCTTT

clone_size: .
j_call: TRBJ2-1
d_call: TRBD2
v_call: TRBV28
cdr3_aa: CASSGTSGSSYNEQFF
cdr3_nt: TGTGCCAGCAGCGGGACTAGCGGCAGCTCCTACAATGAGCAGTTCTTC

clone_size: .
j_call: TRBJ1-4
d_call: .
v_call: TRBV21-1
cdr3_aa: CASSKREVSGNEKLFF
cdr3_nt: TGTGCCAGCAGCAAACGTGAGGTTTCGGGAAATGAAAAACTGTTTTTT

clone_size: .
j_call: TRBJ2-7
d_call: TRBD1
v_call: TRBV7-8
cdr3_aa: CASSFDRDHGYEQYF
cdr3_nt: TGTGCCAGCAGCTTTGACAGGGACCATGGGTACGAGCAGTACTTC

clone_size: .
j_call: TRBJ2-1
d_call: .
v_call: TRBV28
cdr3_aa: CASSPRGHSSYNEQFF
cdr3_nt: TGTGCCAGCAGTCCCAGGGGACATTCGTCCTACAATGAGCAGTTCTTC

clone_size: .
j_call: TRBJ2-1
d_call: TRBD2
v_call: TRBV4-3
cdr3_aa: CASSQEARGAHEQFF
cdr3_nt: TGCGCCAGCAGCCAAGAGGCGCGGGGGGCCCATGAGCAGTTCTTC

clone_size: .
j_call: TRBJ2-7
d_call: .
v_call: TRBV20-1
cdr3_aa: CSATTSSEQYF
cdr3_nt: TGCAGTGCGACGACTAGTTCTGAGCAGTACTTC

clone_size: .
j_call: TRBJ2-7
d_call: .
v_call: TRBV7-9
cdr3_aa: CASSLVGYEQYF
cdr3_nt: TGTGCCAGCAGCTTAGTAGGGTACGAGCAGTACTTC